This TCR beta chain was sequenced for a study of CD8+ T cells in alopecia areata. This clone was observed a few times. Its antigen remains unknown. Study-wide results and limits: Scalp sequencing also captures normal skin's resident alphabeta T cells.

The CDR3 has 13 amino acids. With 1 base removed from V and 4 bases from J, the gap between germline ends came to 10 bases. Germline assignment: CDR1 SQVTM and CDR2 ANQGSEA. Reverse transcribed after extraction, RNA yielded cDNA as the sequencing template. Sequencing was performed with immunoSEQ multiplex PCR; in TCRdb, only in-frame clones are kept and a portion is missing. The data contain under 130,000 clones, approximately 58% of them singletons. The genes are TRBV29-1 and TRBJ2-5; D is possibly TRBD2 (5 bases). The source material was CD4+ T cells sorted from blood. The receptor's source is a human donor in good health. For the CDR3, the DNA is TGCAGCGTTGAAGCGGGGAAGAGAGAGACCCAGTACTTC. Its translation is CSVEAGKRETQYF.